The 3 T cell receptor beta chains below were found in one sample sequenced in a study of CD8+CD57+ T cells in acquired aplastic anemia. Genomic DNA templated the TCR beta VDJ and CDR3 profiling. MiXCR, run by TCRdb on the reads, gives a single entry per CDR3 protein. The sample has 120,000 or so distinct CDR3 sequences; approximately 41% are singletons. Only patients with CD8+CD57+ cell expansion on flow cytometry were chosen for sequencing. Sequenced sample: sorted CD4+, CD8+, or CD8+CD57+ T cells (not recorded which) from PBMCs. The receptors shown here come from a human donor with aplastic anemia.

This clonotype has at least ten counts. V usage is TRBV29-1 and J usage is TRBJ1-2; 7 nucleotides agree with TRBD1. Germline CDR1 SQVTM, CDR2 ANQGSEA. J was trimmed by 3 bases and V by 2 bases; bases with no gene match: 15. The CDR3 has 17 residues. The CDR3 reads CSVERLRRQGKDYGYTF. As DNA, the CDR3 is TGCAGCGTTGAACGCCTCAGAAGACAGGGAAAGGACTATGGCTACACCTTC. Filled out from reference TRBV29-1 and TRBJ1-2, the complete variable domain reads SAVISQKPSRDICQRGTSLTIQCQVDSQVTMMFWYRQQPGQSLTLIATANQGSEATYESGFVIDKFPISRPNLTFSTLTVSNMSPEDSSIYLCSVERLRRQGKDYGYTFGSGTRLTVV.

This clonotype was counted at least ten times. The J gene is TRBJ1-5, the V gene TRBV6-1; a possible D gene is TRBD1 (6 bases). V was pared by 5 bases and J by 1 base, with 12 bases between. The CDR3 loop spans 15 amino acids. Per the germline V gene, CDR1 is MNHNS and CDR2 is SASEGT. CDR3 sequence (DNA): TGTGCCAGCAGTACAGGGATTTTGAGCAATCAGCCCCAGCATTTT. This codes for CASSTGILSNQPQHF.

The chain combines TRBV27 with TRBJ1-2; D may be TRBD1 (5 bases). V lost 5 bases to trimming and J lost 3 bases, with 16 bases between them. Germline CDR1 is MNHEY and CDR2 is SMNVEV (reference sequence). The CDR3 has 15 residues. CDR3: CASSPVAGTDYGYTF. CDR3 nucleotides: TGTGCCAGCAGTCCCGTGGCGGGGACTGACTATGGCTACACCTTC.